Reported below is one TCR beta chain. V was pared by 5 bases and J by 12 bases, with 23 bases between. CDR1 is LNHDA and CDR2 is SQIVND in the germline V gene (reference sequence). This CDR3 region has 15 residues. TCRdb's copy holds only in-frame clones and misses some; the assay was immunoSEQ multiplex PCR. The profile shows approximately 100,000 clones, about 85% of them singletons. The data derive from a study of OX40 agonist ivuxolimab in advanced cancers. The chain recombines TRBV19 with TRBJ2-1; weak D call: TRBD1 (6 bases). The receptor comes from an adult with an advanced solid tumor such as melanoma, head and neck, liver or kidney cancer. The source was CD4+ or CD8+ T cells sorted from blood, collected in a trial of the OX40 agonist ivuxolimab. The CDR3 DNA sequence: TGTGCCAGTAGTCCCTCCCGCGGACAGCACAATAGGCAGTTCTTC. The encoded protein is CASSPSRGQHNRQFF.